This is a list of T cell receptor beta chains from one sample in a study of beta chain features in type 1 diabetes. Clones were read by immunoSEQ multiplex PCR, and TCRdb kept only the in-frame ones, dropping some. The table lists some 250,000 clones, more than 11% of them singletons. Specimen: naive CD4+ T cells from blood. Receptors originate from a man aged 25-40 years with type 1 diabetes. Both conserved end residues are part of each CDR3. Not all rows give a size; the values are once, few, many and, for expanded clones, a class.

len	v_gene	j_gene	abundance	CDR3aa
16	TRBV5-4	TRBJ2-7	-	CASSETDSPLSYEQYF
12	TRBV6-6	TRBJ2-3	few	CASRTGTDTQYF
17	TRBV18	TRBJ2-6	-	CASSPMGQNTGANVLTF
15	TRBV5-1	TRBJ2-7	few	CASRGLAGGPYEQYF
16	TRBV4-2	TRBJ2-3	-	CASSQVSGGVPDTQYF
12	TRBV19	TRBJ1-2	few	CASSRGDFGYTF
15	TRBV23-1	TRBJ2-5	-	CASSHPAGDQETQYF
15	TRBV27	TRBJ2-1	-	CASSQAGPSNNEQFF
14	TRBV29-1	TRBJ2-6	-	CSVETGSGANVLTF
11	TRBV5-1	TRBJ2-7	-	CASSLAGFQYF
13	TRBV29-1	TRBJ1-1	-	CSVDRQGDTEAFF
15	TRBV18	TRBJ2-5	few	CASSQSTGLQETQYF
16	TRBV5-1	TRBJ2-7	-	CASSLFRGRALGEQYF
13	TRBV9	TRBJ2-1	few	CASSVVTAGEQFF
12	TRBV6-5	TRBJ1-6	few	CASSEQGVPLHF
15	TRBV30	TRBJ2-3	-	CASSPLAGVTDTQYF
14	TRBV6-6	TRBJ1-1	few	CASSINGGNTEAFF
14	TRBV27	TRBJ2-5	-	CASSLGGQGATQYF
12	TRBV6-1	TRBJ2-5	-	CASSAQGETQYF
15	TRBV7-9	TRBJ1-1	few	CASSTTGGASTEAFF
15	TRBV2	TRBJ1-1	few	CASSGRQGLNTEAFF
15	TRBV4-1	TRBJ2-1	-	CASSQGQGAYNEQFF
17	TRBV9	TRBJ2-3	few	CASSLIGAASFTDTQYF
17	TRBV27	TRBJ2-2	few	CASSPGVGQANTGELFF
15	TRBV5-1	TRBJ2-4	few	CASSLAGGEGNIQYF
14	TRBV6-5	TRBJ2-7	-	CASSTGDLTYEQYF
14	TRBV18	TRBJ2-1	few	CASSLLAGADEQFF
13	TRBV30	TRBJ1-2	-	CAWTNRGNYGYTF
14	TRBV19	TRBJ1-1	-	CASSLGQMNTEAFF
15	TRBV5-1	TRBJ1-3	-	CASSLESGGGNTIYF
15	TRBV9	TRBJ2-1	few	CASSASGSTYNEQFF
13	TRBV10-3	TRBJ2-7	-	CAVKAGGPGEQYF
14	TRBV11-2	TRBJ1-6	-	CASTLSGNGSPLHF
15	TRBV7-8	TRBJ1-5	-	CASSPGGRGNQPQHF
11	TRBV6-6	TRBJ1-2	few	CASSREGGYTF
16	TRBV19	TRBJ1-5	few	CASSIADSSLFQPQHF
11	TRBV6-5	TRBJ1-2	-	CATLRGGGYTF
12	TRBV7-9	TRBJ2-7	few	CASSLIAYEQYF
15	TRBV15	TRBJ2-4	few	CATSRRDTSRHIQYF
15	TRBV6-1	TRBJ1-2	-	CASSLHRDPNYGYTF
14	TRBV5-1	TRBJ2-3	-	CASSLDRVGDTQYF
13	TRBV7-2	TRBJ1-4	-	CASSLRWNEKLFF
12	TRBV6-1	TRBJ2-3	once	CASSEMGSRQYF
15	TRBV18	TRBJ2-7	few	CASSVGQGGTYEQYF
12	TRBV2	TRBJ1-1	few	CASSFGDTEAFF
14	TRBV27	TRBJ1-5	-	CASSFLGQDAPQHF
16	TRBV2	TRBJ2-2	few	CARRYRSGAGTGELFF
13	TRBV7-2	TRBJ2-5	few	CASSPNRDETQYF
16	TRBV18	TRBJ2-1	-	CASSASGGTPDNEQFF
13	TRBV27	TRBJ2-4	-	CASSSGLFNIQYF
14	TRBV29-1	TRBJ1-6	-	CSVRQGGINSPLHF
16	TRBV7-9	TRBJ2-3	few	CASSRRAPVAADTQYF
14	TRBV4-1	TRBJ2-1	few	CASSRMVTEPEQFF